This T cell receptor (beta chain) comes out of a study of T cell changes during pregnancy in multiple sclerosis (dated by TCRdb to the late 2010s). Some background on the complete study: The study looked at changes in the T cell repertoire across pregnancy in women with multiple sclerosis.

A remark on this clone: Its cognate antigen has yet to be identified. No much larger clone is present one base from it, and per-base qualities are unavailable.

The library was produced with the immunoSEQ multiplex PCR assay. TCRdb mirrors the immuneACCESS table, restricted to in-frame sequences. Some clones are absent from its copies; in checked studies, under half trace to an unresolved V gene, and the reason for the others is unknown. The table for this sample lists about 50,000 clones; about nine tenths of them were counted only once. Together, the top ten hold approximately 0.5% of the sample. Taken from the germline V gene (reference sequence), the CDR1 and CDR2 loops are LNHDA and SQIVND. The CDR3 numbers 15 residues from cysteine through phenylalanine. This entry keeps only the CDR3 DNA: 45 bases, framed from base 1. From V the trimming removes 7 bases and from J it removes 0 bases, while the gene matches leave 6 bases of the junction unaccounted for.

The chain is made from TRBV19 and TRBJ2-1; TRBD1 fits 7 bases in the junction. The material was CD4+ T cells from peripheral blood mononuclear cells, obtained after pregnancy. The sequence derives from a female donor with multiple sclerosis, enrolled in a pregnancy study. CDR3 reads: CASNAGQASYNEQFF. The bases read TGTGCCAGTAATGCAGGACAGGCCTCCTACAATGAGCAGTTCTTC.